This T cell receptor (beta chain) was documented in a study of blood T cell repertoires in COVID-19. In the original analysis: Nucleated cell number was recorded as an estimate derived from reference gene primer amplification. Sequenced by immunoSEQ multiplex PCR; TCRdb stores in-frame clones only, minus some. V and J calls plus clone size are reproduced from that table; the DNA served to infer D and trimming. This table holds 60,000 or so clones, over 75% found once. This sequence was found in a human donor in a cohort sampled during active COVID-19. Sequencing was done on a sample of peripheral blood.

CDR3 region: CASSFGQGEQYF. CDR3 DNA: TGTGCCAGCAGCTTTGGACAGGGTGAGCAGTACTTC. The V gene is TRBV7-2, the J gene TRBJ2-7; 8 bases match TRBD1. Germline lookup yields CDR1 SGHTA and CDR2 FQGNSA. V was clipped by 3 bases and J by 7 bases; unmatched bases: 2. The CDR3 contains 12 residues.